These T cell receptor beta chains were read from a single sample in a study of molecular identifiers for immune sequencing clone quantification. From the PCR reads, TCRdb called clonotypes with MiXCR, one entry per CDR3 protein. Among around 43,000 distinct CDR3 sequences listed, roughly a fifth were seen once. The sequencing sample was made of naive CD8+ T cells from blood, with Jurkat cell RNA spiked in. These receptors all come from a human donor in good health. Some libraries in this study had Jurkat cell RNA spiked in. Both conserved end residues are part of each CDR3. D genes are given only for firm matches. The listing skips clone size in some rows; elsewhere it reads once, few, many or a size class.

D gene,V gene,J gene,CDR3 length,clone size,CDR3 DNA,CDR3 protein
TRBD1,TRBV6-2/TRBV6-3,TRBJ1-1,14,many,TGTGCCAGCAGTTATACAGGGGGTAACACTGAAGCTTTCTTT,CASSYTGGNTEAFF
TRBD2,TRBV12-3/TRBV12-4,TRBJ2-7,16,-,TGTGCCAGCAGTTTAGCGGGGGGGTTTGAGTCCTACGAGCAGTACTTC,CASSLAGGFESYEQYF
-,TRBV4-1,TRBJ2-7,16,-,TGCGCCAGCAGCCAAGGGCCAGGGAACCCCTCCTACGAGCAGTACTTC,CASSQGPGNPSYEQYF
TRBD2,TRBV15,TRBJ2-2,19,many,TGTGCCACCGCGAGGGGAAGTTGGGGACTAGCGGGGGGTGCCGGGGAGCTGTTTTTT,CATARGSWGLAGGAGELFF
-,TRBV29-1,TRBJ2-6,16,medium-sized,TGCAGCGTTGTATGGTCAGCCAGCTCTGGGGCCAACGTCCTGACTTTC,CSVVWSASSGANVLTF
TRBD2,TRBV4-1,TRBJ2-7,16,many,TGCGCCAGCAGCCAAGGGCGGCTCGGACTAGGATACGAGCAGTACTTC,CASSQGRLGLGYEQYF
-,TRBV28,TRBJ2-5,14,once,TGTGCCAGCGGTACACCGGACAGCCAAGAGACCCAGTACTTC,CASGTPDSQETQYF
-,TRBV27,TRBJ2-3,17,-,TGTGCCAGCAGTGCTATGACCCCGCATCTGGGAACAGATACGCAGTATTTT,CASSAMTPHLGTDTQYF
-,TRBV19,TRBJ2-2,13,-,TGTGCCAGTAGTATAGCCGGGACCGGGGAGCTGTTTTTT,CASSIAGTGELFF
TRBD2,TRBV7-2,TRBJ2-3,19,many,TGTGCCAGCAGCTTAGCGATAGCGGGGGAGCCCGTTGTAACAGATACGCAGTATTTT,CASSLAIAGEPVVTDTQYF
-,TRBV4-3,TRBJ2-7,13,-,TGCGCCAGCAGCCAAGATATCGGCTACGAGCGGTGCTTC,CASSQDIGYERCF
-,TRBV6-6,TRBJ2-5,16,many,TGTGCCAGCGGGACCACTCCCGGGACGTACCTGGAGACCCAGTACTTC,CASGTTPGTYLETQYF
-,TRBV30,TRBJ2-7,13,once,TGTGCCTGGAACGTGGGGGACTTGAAGAAGCAGTACTTC,CAWNVGDLKKQYF
TRBD1,TRBV12-3/TRBV12-4,TRBJ2-6,18,many,TGTGCCAGCAGCCGTCCGGGACAGGGAGCCTCTGGGGCCAACGTCCTGACTTTC,CASSRPGQGASGANVLTF
TRBD1,TRBV6-5,TRBJ2-3,15,many,TGTGCCAGCAGGTACAGGGGCCGACCAACAGATACGCAGTATTTT,CASRYRGRPTDTQYF
TRBD1,TRBV29-1,TRBJ2-7,14,many,TGCAGCGTTGAATTCCGGGACAGGGGCGGGGAGCAGTACTTC,CSVEFRDRGGEQYF
-,TRBV12-3/TRBV12-4,TRBJ1-5,15,many,TGTGCCAGCAGTTCCGCAGCAGGGAGCAATCAGCCCCAGCATTTT,CASSSAAGSNQPQHF
-,TRBV9,TRBJ2-7,13,many,TGTGCCAGCAGCGTAGGGGGGGCCACCGAGCAGTACTTC,CASSVGGATEQYF
-,TRBV20-1,TRBJ2-7,12,many,TGCAGTGCTAGAGCCCCTGGGCCCGAGCAGTACTTC,CSARAPGPEQYF
-,TRBV20-1,TRBJ2-7,15,-,TGCAGTGCTCCCGGAGGTACAGGGTGGTCCTACGAGCAGTACTTC,CSAPGGTGWSYEQYF
TRBD1,TRBV11-2,TRBJ2-3,16,many,TGTGCCAGCAGCTTCGGGACAGGAAAACCCAGAGATACGCAGTATTTT,CASSFGTGKPRDTQYF
-,TRBV27,TRBJ1-5,13,many,TGTGCCAGCAGTTGGGGACCTAGACAGCCCCAGCATTTT,CASSWGPRQPQHF
TRBD2,TRBV30,TRBJ2-3,14,many,TGTGCCTGGAGTGGTGCGGGAGGGTCCGATACGCAGTATTTT,CAWSGAGGSDTQYF
TRBD1,TRBV30,TRBJ2-7,14,many,TGTGCCTGGAGTGTCGGACAGGGGGCAGACGAGCAGTACTTC,CAWSVGQGADEQYF
-,TRBV7-9,TRBJ1-5,14,many,TGTGCCAGCAGCCCTCTCGGGGGAGATCAGCCCCAGCATTTT,CASSPLGGDQPQHF
-,TRBV28,TRBJ2-3,14,many,TGTGCCAGCAGTCCCCTAACTGACACAGATACGCAGTATTTT,CASSPLTDTDTQYF
-,TRBV30,TRBJ2-1,15,many,TGTGCCTGGAGTCCCCGGTCCGGGGTCCCCATTGAGCAGTTCTTC,CAWSPRSGVPIEQFF
TRBD1,TRBV20-1,TRBJ2-7,14,many,TGCAGTGCTCGCGACAGGGGGCGCGCGTACGAGCAGTACTTC,CSARDRGRAYEQYF
TRBD2,TRBV5-1,TRBJ2-5,17,many,TGCGCCAGCAGCTTGGCCCAGGCGGGGGGGCTGATGGAGGACCAGTACTTC,CASSLAQAGGLMEDQYF
TRBD2,TRBV19,TRBJ2-2,19,many,TGTGCCAGTAGGATATCCTTGGCCGTGGGGACTAGGGGGACCGGGGAGCTGTTTTTT,CASRISLAVGTRGTGELFF
-,TRBV27,TRBJ1-5,13,many,TGTGCCAGCAGTTTTTTTAGCAATCAGCCCCAGCATTTT,CASSFFSNQPQHF
-,TRBV29-1,TRBJ1-1,12,medium-sized,TGCAGCGTTGACACAGAGTACACTGAAGCTTTCTTT,CSVDTEYTEAFF
-,TRBV5-6,TRBJ2-6,16,many,TGTGCCAGCAGTTTTGACAGCAGCTCTGGGGCCAACGTCCTGACTTTC,CASSFDSSSGANVLTF
-,TRBV7-2,TRBJ2-3,16,medium-sized,TGTGCCAGCAGCTTAGCTCATGGGGGGTTCACAGATACGCAGTATTTT,CASSLAHGGFTDTQYF
TRBD2,TRBV7-2,TRBJ2-3,20,-,TGTGCCAGCAGCTTCGGGGGCCTAGCGGGGGGCTTCTCTGGCACAGATACGCAGTATTTT,CASSFGGLAGGFSGTDTQYF
-,TRBV30,TRBJ2-2,11,many,TGTGCCTGGAACAGGGACGGGGAGCTGTTTTTT,CAWNRDGELFF
TRBD1,TRBV19,TRBJ1-1,14,-,TGTGCCAGCAGTCCCTTGACAGGGTGGACTGACGCTTTCTTT,CASSPLTGWTDAFF
-,TRBV7-9,TRBJ2-3,16,many,TGTGCCAGCACCCATGAGGCACGAACAAGCACAGATACGCAGTATTTT,CASTHEARTSTDTQYF
-,TRBV29-1,TRBJ2-5,12,many,TGCAGCGTTCAGGGCTTTATAGAGACCCAGTACTTC,CSVQGFIETQYF
-,TRBV6-2/TRBV6-3,TRBJ2-3,14,many,TGTGCCAGCAGGCGGACGGTGAGCACAGATACGCAGTATTTT,CASRRTVSTDTQYF
-,TRBV9,TRBJ2-5,16,many,TGTGCCAGCAGCGTAGAACTTCTCGGGGGCGCGGAGACCCAGTACTTC,CASSVELLGGAETQYF
TRBD2,TRBV7-9,TRBJ2-1,17,many,TGTGCCAGCAGCCCAGCGGGACTAGCGGGAATCAGTAATGAGCAGTTCTTC,CASSPAGLAGISNEQFF
-,TRBV7-9,TRBJ2-3,16,many,TGTGCCAGCAGCCTGATCCCGGGACTCCTGCCAGATACGCAGTATTTT,CASSLIPGLLPDTQYF
TRBD2,TRBV7-6,TRBJ2-5,18,many,TGTGCCAGCAGCTTAGATCATCCGGGACTAGCGGCACAAGAGACCCAGTACTTC,CASSLDHPGLAAQETQYF
-,TRBV6-6,TRBJ2-7,12,many,TGTGCCAGCAGCCTACAGTCCTACGAGCAGTACTTC,CASSLQSYEQYF
-,TRBV19,TRBJ2-2,12,-,TGTGCCAGTAGTATAGTCGCCGGGGAGCTGTTTTTT,CASSIVAGELFF
-,TRBV5-4,TRBJ2-1,15,-,TGTGCCAGCAGTTTATCGGGCCCCTCCTACAATGAGCAGTTCTTC,CASSLSGPSYNEQFF
TRBD2,TRBV4-1,TRBJ2-7,13,-,TGCGCCAGCAGCCAGAGCGGGGACTACGAGCAGTACTTC,CASSQSGDYEQYF